The clone carrying this T cell receptor beta chain was counted many times. CDR3 length: 15 residues. The germline gives CDR1 LNHDA, CDR2 SQIVND (reference sequence). J was trimmed by 1 base and V by 6 bases; bases with no gene match: 8. The data stem from a study of T cells in Graves' hyperthyroidism and ophthalmopathy. Study information: Sampling of peripheral blood happened at initial diagnosis, prior to any treatment.

RNA transcripts were the template for amplifying TCR beta CDR3 regions. With the HTBI primer set, the TCR CDR3 went through a first round of RT-PCR. TCRdb processed the multiplex PCR reads anew with MiXCR; each CDR3 protein has one entry. This table has more than 150,000 distinct CDR3 sequences, over 15% appearing once. Thyroid ultrasound and orbital computed tomography, with clinical symptoms and serum thyroxine and TRAb, informed diagnoses. Fresh peripheral blood, around 11 ml of it, supplied the PBMCs. Sample: blood. The chain joins TRBV19 to TRBJ2-7; 8 bases are a match to TRBD2. This clonotype was sampled from a woman between 50 and 59 years old with Graves' hyperthyroidism. CDR3 protein: CASSPGGFKSYEQYF. CDR3 coding DNA: TGTGCCAGTAGCCCGGGAGGGTTCAAGTCCTACGAGCAGTACTTC.